This T cell receptor beta chain comes out of a study of molecular identifiers for immune sequencing clone quantification. TCRdb reanalysed the PCR reads using MiXCR and keeps one entry per CDR3 protein. The repertoire holds about half a million distinct CDR3 sequences, with roughly a fifth as singletons. CDR1 MDHEN and CDR2 SYDVKM come from the germline V gene. This CDR3 spans 16 amino acids. V was shortened by 7 bases and J by 2 bases, with 21 bases between the two germline ends. The sequence derives from a human donor in good health. Some libraries in this study had Jurkat cell RNA spiked in. The chain couples TRBV28 to TRBJ2-7; a possible D gene is TRBD1 (6 bases). Sequencing was done on a sample of naive CD8+ T cells from blood, with Jurkat cell RNA spiked in. Subset reported: FACS-sorted CD8+CD4-CCR7+CD45RA+ naive T cells. The CDR3 loop reads CASTPRQGRVTYEQYF. The CDR3 DNA reads TGTGCCAGCACCCCACGCCAGGGGCGGGTTACCTACGAGCAGTACTTC.